This TCR beta chain was sequenced during a study of blood T cells in healthy people across ages. Study at large: Per two T cells, about one barcoded beta molecule was captured through template switching.

Combining a sample-barcoded 5' primer with a J-beta primer mix, a second PCR ran for roughly 6 to 12 cycles. TCRdb ran MiXCR on the 5' RACE reads and lists one entry per CDR3 protein. The sample includes hundreds of thousands of distinct CDR3 sequences, 25% seen only once; the top ten take 9.4%. CDR3 length equals 18 residues. Germline loops: CDR1 DFQATT, CDR2 SNEGSKA (reference sequence). V dropped 3 bases and J dropped 4; count of bases not matched to a gene: 12. There are a few counts of this clonotype. A further study also used this sample, focusing on T cells of mothers and their children. Turning to that study: Random nucleotides (2-4) and sample barcodes were added by the M1S primer used in the second PCR.

This TCR derives from a boy between 5 and 17 years old in good health. Sequencing used blood. The rearrangement joins TRBV20-1 to TRBJ2-5; 15 positions agree with TRBD2. CDR3 in DNA: TGCAGTGCTAGCCTATCCGGGACTAGCGGGGGGCGAGCAGAGACCCAGTACTTC. Its protein is CSASLSGTSGGRAETQYF.